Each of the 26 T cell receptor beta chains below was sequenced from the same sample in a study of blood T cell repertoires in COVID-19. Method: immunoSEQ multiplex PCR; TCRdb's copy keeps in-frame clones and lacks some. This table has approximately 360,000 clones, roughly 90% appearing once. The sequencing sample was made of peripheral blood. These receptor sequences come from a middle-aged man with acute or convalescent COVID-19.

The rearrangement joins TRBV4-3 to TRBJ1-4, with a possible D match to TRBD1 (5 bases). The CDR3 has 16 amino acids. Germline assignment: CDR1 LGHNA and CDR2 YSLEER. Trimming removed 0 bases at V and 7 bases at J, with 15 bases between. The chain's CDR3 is CASSQDFMQGGEKLFF. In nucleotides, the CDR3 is TGCGCCAGCAGCCAAGACTTTATGCAGGGCGGTGAAAAACTGTTTTTT.

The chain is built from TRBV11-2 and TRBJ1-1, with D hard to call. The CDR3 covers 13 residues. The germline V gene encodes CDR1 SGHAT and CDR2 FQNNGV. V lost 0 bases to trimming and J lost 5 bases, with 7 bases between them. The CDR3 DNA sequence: TGTGCCAGCAGCTTAGAGGGCGGGACTGAAGCTTTCTTT. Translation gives CASSLEGGTEAFF.

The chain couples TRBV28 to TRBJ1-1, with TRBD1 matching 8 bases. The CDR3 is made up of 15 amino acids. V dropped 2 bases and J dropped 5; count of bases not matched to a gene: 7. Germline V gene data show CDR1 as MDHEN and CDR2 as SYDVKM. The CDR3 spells CASSLAPGGTTEAFF. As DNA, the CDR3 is TGTGCCAGCAGTTTAGCTCCAGGGGGCACTACTGAAGCTTTCTTT.

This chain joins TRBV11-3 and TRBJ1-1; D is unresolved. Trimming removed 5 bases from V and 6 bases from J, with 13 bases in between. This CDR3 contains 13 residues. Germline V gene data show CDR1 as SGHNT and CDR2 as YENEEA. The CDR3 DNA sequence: TGTGCCAGCAGCCCCGGGAGCGCGGCTGAAGCTTTCTTT. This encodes CASSPGSAAEAFF.

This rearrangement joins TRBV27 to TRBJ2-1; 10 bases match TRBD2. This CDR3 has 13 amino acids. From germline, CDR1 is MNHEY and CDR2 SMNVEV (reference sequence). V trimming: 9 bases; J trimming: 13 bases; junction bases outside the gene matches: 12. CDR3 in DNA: TGTGCCAGTGGGGCTAGCGGGAGCCCTACCCAGTTCTTC. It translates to CASGASGSPTQFF.

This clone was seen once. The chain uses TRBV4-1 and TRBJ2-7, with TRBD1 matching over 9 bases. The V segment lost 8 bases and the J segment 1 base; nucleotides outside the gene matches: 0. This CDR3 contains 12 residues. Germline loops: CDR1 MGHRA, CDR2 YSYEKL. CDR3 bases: TGCGCCAGCGGGACAGGGTCCTACGAGCAGTACTTC. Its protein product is CASGTGSYEQYF.

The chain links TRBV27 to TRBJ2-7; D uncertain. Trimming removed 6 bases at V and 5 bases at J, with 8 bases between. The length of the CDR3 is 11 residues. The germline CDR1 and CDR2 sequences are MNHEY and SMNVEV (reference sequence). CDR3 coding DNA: TGTGCCAGCAGCGCGTTCGACGAGCAGTACTTC. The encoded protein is CASSAFDEQYF.

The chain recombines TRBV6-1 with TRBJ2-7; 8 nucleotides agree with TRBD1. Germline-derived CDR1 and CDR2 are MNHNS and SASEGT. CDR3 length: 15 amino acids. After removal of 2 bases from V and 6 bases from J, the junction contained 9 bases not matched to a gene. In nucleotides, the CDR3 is TGTGCCAGCAGTGAAAGACAGGGGTGGGCTGGCGAGCAGTACTTC. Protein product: CASSERQGWAGEQYF.

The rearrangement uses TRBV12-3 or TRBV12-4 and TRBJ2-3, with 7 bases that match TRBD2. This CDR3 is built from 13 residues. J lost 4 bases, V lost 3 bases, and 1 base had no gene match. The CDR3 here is CASSFAGADTQYF. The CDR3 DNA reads TGTGCCAGCAGTTTCGCGGGGGCAGATACGCAGTATTTT.

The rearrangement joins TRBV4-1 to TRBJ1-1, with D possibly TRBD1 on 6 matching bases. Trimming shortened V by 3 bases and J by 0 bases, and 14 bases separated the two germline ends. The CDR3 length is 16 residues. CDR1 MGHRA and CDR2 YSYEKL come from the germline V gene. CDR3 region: CASSHSGQGLNTEAFF. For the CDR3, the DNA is TGCGCCAGCAGCCACTCGGGACAAGGGTTGAACACTGAAGCTTTCTTT.

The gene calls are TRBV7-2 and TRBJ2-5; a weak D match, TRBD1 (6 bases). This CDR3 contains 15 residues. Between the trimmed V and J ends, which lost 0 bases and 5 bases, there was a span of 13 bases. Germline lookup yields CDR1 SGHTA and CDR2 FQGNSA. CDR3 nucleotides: TGTGCCAGCAGCTTAGCGGCAGGGGCGGCGGAGACCCAGTACTTC. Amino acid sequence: CASSLAAGAAETQYF.

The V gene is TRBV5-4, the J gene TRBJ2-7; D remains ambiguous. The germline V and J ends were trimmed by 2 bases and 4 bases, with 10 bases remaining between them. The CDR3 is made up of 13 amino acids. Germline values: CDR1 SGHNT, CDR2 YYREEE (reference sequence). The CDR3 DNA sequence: TGTGCCAGCAGCTTCCCCGGGTTGTACGAGCAGTACTTC. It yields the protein CASSFPGLYEQYF.

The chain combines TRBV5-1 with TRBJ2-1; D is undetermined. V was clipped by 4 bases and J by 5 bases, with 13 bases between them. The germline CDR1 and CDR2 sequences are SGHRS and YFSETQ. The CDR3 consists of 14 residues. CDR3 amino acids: CASSLIPVNNEQFF. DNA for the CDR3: TGCGCCAGCAGCCTCATTCCGGTCAACAATGAGCAGTTCTTC.

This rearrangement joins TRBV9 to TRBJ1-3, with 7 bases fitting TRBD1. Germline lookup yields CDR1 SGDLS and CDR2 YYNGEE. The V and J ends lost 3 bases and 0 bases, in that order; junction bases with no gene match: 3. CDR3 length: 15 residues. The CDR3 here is CASSEGTDSGNTIYF. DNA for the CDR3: TGTGCCAGCAGCGAGGGGACAGACTCTGGAAACACCATATATTTT.

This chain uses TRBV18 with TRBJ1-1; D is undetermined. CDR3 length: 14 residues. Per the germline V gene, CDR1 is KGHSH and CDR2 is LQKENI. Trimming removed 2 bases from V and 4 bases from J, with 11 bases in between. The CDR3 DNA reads TGTGCCAGCTCACCAGGAGTCGAGAGCACTGAAGCTTTCTTT. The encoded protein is CASSPGVESTEAFF.

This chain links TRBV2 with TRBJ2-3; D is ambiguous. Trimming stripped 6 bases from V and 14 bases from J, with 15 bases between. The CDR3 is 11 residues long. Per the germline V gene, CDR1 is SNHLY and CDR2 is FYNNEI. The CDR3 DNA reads TGTGCCAGCAGATCTCCTGAACTGCCGTATTTT. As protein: CASRSPELPYF.

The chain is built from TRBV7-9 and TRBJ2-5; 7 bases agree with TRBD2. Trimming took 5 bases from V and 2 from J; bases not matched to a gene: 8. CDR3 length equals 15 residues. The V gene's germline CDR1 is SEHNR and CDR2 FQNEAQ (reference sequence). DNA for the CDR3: TGTGCCAGCAGCCCCCGACTAGCCCAACAAGAGACCCAGTACTTC. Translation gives CASSPRLAQQETQYF.

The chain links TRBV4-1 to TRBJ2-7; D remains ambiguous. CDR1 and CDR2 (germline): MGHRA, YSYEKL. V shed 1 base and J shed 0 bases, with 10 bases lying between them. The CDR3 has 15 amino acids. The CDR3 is CASSQAVQSSYEQYF. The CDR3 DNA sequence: TGCGCCAGCAGCCAAGCGGTCCAAAGCTCCTACGAGCAGTACTTC.

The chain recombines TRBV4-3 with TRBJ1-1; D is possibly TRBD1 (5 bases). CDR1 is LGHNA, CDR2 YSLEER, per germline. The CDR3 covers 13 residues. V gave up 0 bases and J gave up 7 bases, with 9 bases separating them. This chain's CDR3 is CASSQDRQLEAFF. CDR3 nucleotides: TGCGCCAGCAGCCAAGATAGACAGCTTGAAGCTTTCTTT.

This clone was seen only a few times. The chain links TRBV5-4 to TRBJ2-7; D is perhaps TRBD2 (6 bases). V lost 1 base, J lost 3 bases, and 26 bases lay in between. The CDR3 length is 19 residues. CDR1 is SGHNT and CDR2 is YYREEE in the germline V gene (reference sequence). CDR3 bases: TGTGCCAGCAGCTTGTCGAGGTCCGGGACTCCGCCAAAGCACTACGAGCAGTACTTC. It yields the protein CASSLSRSGTPPKHYEQYF.

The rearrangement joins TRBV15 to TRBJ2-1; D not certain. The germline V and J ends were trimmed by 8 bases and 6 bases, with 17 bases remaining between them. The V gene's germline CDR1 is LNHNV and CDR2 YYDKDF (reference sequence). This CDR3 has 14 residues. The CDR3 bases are TGTGCCACCCAACTGGGCTCCATCCTCAATGAGCAGTTCTTC. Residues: CATQLGSILNEQFF.

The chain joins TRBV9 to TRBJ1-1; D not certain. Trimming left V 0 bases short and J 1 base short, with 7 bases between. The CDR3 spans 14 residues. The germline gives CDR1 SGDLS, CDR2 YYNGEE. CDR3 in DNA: TGTGCCAGCAGCGTAGGACTGGGGAACACTGAAGCTTTCTTT. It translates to CASSVGLGNTEAFF.

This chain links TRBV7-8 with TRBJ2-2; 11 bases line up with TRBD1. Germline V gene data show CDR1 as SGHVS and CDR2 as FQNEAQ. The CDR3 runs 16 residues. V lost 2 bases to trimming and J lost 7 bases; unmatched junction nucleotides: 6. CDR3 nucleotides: TGTGCCAGCAGCTTACGGGACAGGGGGTTAAGCGGGGAGCTGTTTTTT. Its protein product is CASSLRDRGLSGELFF.

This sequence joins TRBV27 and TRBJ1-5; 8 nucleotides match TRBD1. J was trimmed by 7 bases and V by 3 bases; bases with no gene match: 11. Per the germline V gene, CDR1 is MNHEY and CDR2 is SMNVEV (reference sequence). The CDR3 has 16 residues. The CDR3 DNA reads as TGTGCCAGCAGTTTGTCCGGACAGGGAGGCAGGCAGCCCCAGCATTTT. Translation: CASSLSGQGGRQPQHF.

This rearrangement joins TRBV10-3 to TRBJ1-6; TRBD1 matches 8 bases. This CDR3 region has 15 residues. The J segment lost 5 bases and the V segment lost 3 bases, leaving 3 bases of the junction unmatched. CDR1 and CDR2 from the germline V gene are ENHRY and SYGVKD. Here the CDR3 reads CAISDSGQDNSPLHF. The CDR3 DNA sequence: TGTGCCATCAGTGATTCGGGACAGGATAATTCACCCCTCCACTTT.

CDR3: CASSAGTSGETQYF. DNA for the CDR3: TGTGCCAGCAGCGCGGGGACTAGCGGGGAGACCCAGTACTTC. This sequence joins TRBV9 and TRBJ2-5; 12 bases are shared with TRBD2. From germline, CDR1 is SGDLS and CDR2 YYNGEE. The length of the CDR3 is 14 residues. V was pared by 3 bases and J by 5 bases, with 2 bases of the junction left unmatched.